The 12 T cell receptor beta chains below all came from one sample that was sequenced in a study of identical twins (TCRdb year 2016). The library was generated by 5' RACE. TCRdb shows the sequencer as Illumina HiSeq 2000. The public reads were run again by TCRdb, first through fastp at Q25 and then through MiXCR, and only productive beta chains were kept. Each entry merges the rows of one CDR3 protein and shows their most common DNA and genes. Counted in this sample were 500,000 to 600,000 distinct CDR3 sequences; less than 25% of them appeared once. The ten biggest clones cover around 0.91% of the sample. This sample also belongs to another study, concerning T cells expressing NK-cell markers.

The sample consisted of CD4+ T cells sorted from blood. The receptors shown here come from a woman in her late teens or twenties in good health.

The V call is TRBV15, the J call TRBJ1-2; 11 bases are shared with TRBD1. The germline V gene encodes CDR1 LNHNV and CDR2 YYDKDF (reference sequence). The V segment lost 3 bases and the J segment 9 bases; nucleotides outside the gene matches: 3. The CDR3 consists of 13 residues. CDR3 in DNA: TGTGCCACCAGCAGCGGGACAGGGGGTAGCTACACCTTC. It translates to CATSSGTGGSYTF. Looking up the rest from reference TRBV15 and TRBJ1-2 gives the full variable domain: DAMVIQNPRYQVTQFGKPVTLSCSQTLNHNVMYWYQQKSSQAPKLLFHYYDKDFNNEADTPDNFQSRRPNTSFCFLDIRSPGLGDTAMYLCATSSGTGGSYTFGSGTRLTVV.

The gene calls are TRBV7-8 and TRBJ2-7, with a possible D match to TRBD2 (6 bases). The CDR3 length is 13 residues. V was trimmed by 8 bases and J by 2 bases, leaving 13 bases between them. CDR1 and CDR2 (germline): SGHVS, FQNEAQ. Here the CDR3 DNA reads TGTGCCAGCGGCCGCGGGACGGCCTACGAGCAGTACTTC. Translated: CASGRGTAYEQYF.

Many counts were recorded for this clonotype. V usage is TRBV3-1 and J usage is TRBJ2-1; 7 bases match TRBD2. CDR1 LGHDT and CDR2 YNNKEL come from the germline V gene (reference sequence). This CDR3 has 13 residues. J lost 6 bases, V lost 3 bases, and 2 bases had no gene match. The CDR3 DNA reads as TGTGCCAGCAGCCACCCGGGAGGCAATGAGCAGTTCTTC. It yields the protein CASSHPGGNEQFF.

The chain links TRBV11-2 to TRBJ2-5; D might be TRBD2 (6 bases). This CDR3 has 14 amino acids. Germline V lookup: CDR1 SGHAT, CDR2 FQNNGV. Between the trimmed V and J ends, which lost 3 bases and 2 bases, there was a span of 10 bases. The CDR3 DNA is TGTGCCAGCAGCTTCGGACTAACTCAAGAGACCCAGTACTTC. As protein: CASSFGLTQETQYF.

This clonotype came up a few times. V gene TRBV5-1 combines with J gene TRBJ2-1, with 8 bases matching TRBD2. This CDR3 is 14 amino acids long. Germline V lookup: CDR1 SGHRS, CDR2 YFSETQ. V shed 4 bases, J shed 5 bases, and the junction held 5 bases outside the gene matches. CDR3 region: CASSPRTSNNEQFF. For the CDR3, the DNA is TGCGCCAGCAGCCCTCGGACTAGCAACAATGAGCAGTTCTTC.

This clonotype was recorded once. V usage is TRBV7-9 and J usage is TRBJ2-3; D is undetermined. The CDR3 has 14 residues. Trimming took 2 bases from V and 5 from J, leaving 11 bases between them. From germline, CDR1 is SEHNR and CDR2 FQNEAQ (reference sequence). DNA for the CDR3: TGTGCCAGCAGCTTAAGGTTCTTGAAAGATACGCAGTATTTT. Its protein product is CASSLRFLKDTQYF.

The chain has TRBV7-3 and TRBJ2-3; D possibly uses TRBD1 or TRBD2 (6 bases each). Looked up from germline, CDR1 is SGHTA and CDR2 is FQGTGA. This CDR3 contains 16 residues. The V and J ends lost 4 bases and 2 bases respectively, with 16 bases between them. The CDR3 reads CASSSLGGGNTDTQYF. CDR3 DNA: TGTGCCAGCAGCTCTCTAGGGGGAGGCAACACAGATACGCAGTATTTT.

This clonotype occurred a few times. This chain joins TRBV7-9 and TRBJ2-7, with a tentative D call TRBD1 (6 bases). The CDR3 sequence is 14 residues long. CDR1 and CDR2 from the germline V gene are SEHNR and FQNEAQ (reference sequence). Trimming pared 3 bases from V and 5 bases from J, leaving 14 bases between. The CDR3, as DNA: TGTGCCAGCAGCTTGAAGGACAGTTTCGACGAGCAGTACTTC. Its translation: CASSLKDSFDEQYF. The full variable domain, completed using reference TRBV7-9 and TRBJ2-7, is DTGVSQNPRHKITKRGQNVTFRCDPISEHNRLYWYRQTLGQGPEFLTYFQNEAQLEKSRLLSDRFSAERPKGSFSTLEIQRTEQGDSAMYLCASSLKDSFDEQYFGPGTRLTVT.

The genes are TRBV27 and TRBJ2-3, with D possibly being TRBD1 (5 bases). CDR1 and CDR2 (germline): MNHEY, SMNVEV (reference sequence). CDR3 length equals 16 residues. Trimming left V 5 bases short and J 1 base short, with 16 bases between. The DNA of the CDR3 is TGTGCCAGCAGTGCATGGGGCAGGTGGGGCACAGATACGCAGTATTTT. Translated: CASSAWGRWGTDTQYF.

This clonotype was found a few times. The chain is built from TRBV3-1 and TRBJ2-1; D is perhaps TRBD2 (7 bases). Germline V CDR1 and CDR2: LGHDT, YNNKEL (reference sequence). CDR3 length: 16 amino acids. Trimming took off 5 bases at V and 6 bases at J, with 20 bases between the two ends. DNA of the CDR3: TGTGCCAGCAGCTTAAACCCGGGGGGCCGCGGCAATGAGCAGTTCTTC. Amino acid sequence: CASSLNPGGRGNEQFF.

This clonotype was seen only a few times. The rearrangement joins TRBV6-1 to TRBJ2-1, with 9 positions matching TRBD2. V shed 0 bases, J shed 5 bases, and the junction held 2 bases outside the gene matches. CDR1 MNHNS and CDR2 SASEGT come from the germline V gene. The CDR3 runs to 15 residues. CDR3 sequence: CASSEASSGNNEQFF. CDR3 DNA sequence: TGTGCCAGCAGTGAAGCATCTAGCGGGAACAATGAGCAGTTCTTC.

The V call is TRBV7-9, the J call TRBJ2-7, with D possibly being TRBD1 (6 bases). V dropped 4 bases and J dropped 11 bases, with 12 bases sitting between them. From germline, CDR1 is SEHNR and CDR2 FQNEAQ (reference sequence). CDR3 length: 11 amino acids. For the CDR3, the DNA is TGTGCCAGCAGCTCAATTCGGACAGAGTACTTC. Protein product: CASSSIRTEYF.